This is a list of T cell receptor beta chains from one sample in a study of CD8+ T cells in alopecia areata. This table comes from immunoSEQ multiplex PCR, and its TCRdb copy is limited to in-frame clones, with some not included. Of 120,000 or so clones listed, around 61% are singletons. The sequencing input was CD4+ T cells sorted from blood. These TCRs come from a human donor in good health. Both conserved end residues are part of each CDR3. The D gene is left open where the match is weak. Clone size is shown for a subset of rows, as once, few, many or a class of expanded clone.

j_call,v_call,clone_size,d_call,cdr3_nt,cdr3_aa
TRBJ1-4,TRBV7-6,few,NA,TGTGCCAGCAGCTTGCTCGGGACTAATGAAAAACTGTTTTTT,CASSLLGTNEKLFF
TRBJ2-3,TRBV27,once,NA,TGTGCCAGCAGCCCCCAGGTAGCTGGAGATACGCAGTATTTT,CASSPQVAGDTQYF
TRBJ1-6,TRBV30,few,NA,TGTGCCTGGAGTCTCATTTGGGACGGTCATAATTCACCCCTCCACTTT,CAWSLIWDGHNSPLHF
TRBJ1-2,TRBV6-5,NA,NA,TGTGCCAGCAGAATCGGGGACGCTAACTATGGCTACACCTTC,CASRIGDANYGYTF
TRBJ2-1,TRBV4-1,NA,TRBD2,TGCGCCAGCAGCCACGTTCGGGGGGGCTCCTACAATGAGCAGTTCTTC,CASSHVRGGSYNEQFF
TRBJ1-1,TRBV6-5,NA,NA,TGTGCCAGCAGTTACTTGGGGAACACTGAAGCTTTCTTT,CASSYLGNTEAFF
TRBJ2-3,TRBV29-1,few,TRBD1,TGCAGCGCCGGCCGGGACAGGGGGTTCGATACGCAGTATTTT,CSAGRDRGFDTQYF
TRBJ1-2,TRBV6-5,NA,NA,TGTGCCAGCAGTTACGTTTACGGGGGTGGCTACACCTTC,CASSYVYGGGYTF
TRBJ2-1,TRBV30,NA,NA,TGTGCCTGGAGTGTCGGCACAGGGTCATATGAGCAGTTCTTC,CAWSVGTGSYEQFF
TRBJ1-5,TRBV7-9,NA,TRBD1,TGTGCCAGCAGCTCCGGGACAGGGAATAGCAATCAGCCCCAGCATTTT,CASSSGTGNSNQPQHF